Listed below are T cell receptor beta chains from one sample, sequenced in a study of blood T cell repertoires in COVID-19. The repertoire was sequenced with immunoSEQ multiplex PCR; TCRdb's copy has only in-frame clones and lacks some. The table records under 75,000 clones, over 70% of them present only once. The sample taken for sequencing was peripheral blood. These receptors originate from a woman aged 50 to 60 with active or convalescent COVID-19. Each CDR3 is given without its conserved first and last residue. A D gene is named only where the DNA matches it firmly.

d_gene	v_gene	CDR3aa
TRBD1	TRBV3-1/TRBV3-2	ASSQAGQGNTEAF
TRBD1	TRBV19	ASSPYRGANYGYT
.	TRBV10-3	AISGRREETQY
.	TRBV3-1/TRBV3-2	ASASGGGGYT
.	TRBV9	ASSVGTQKFYNEQF
.	TRBV21-1	ASSKGDFASGKTGELF
.	TRBV11-2	ASRRVREAF
TRBD2	TRBV4-1	ASSHREGYEQY
.	TRBV3-1/TRBV3-2	ASSQDHRMGNTIY
TRBD2	TRBV28	ASDGGRIGDEQF
.	TRBV18	ASSLGGGVRSGYT
.	TRBV12-3/TRBV12-4	ASSLEGVEEQY
.	TRBV15	ATSRDGTPNTEAF
TRBD2	TRBV5-1	ASSLSLAGDYNEQF
.	TRBV7-9	ASSPEYLGENEKLF
.	TRBV19	ASSIIETGKGELF
TRBD1	TRBV6-1	ASSESRPGTGHRVRSQH
TRBD1	TRBV18	ASSHYGGTGEHEQY
.	TRBV12-3/TRBV12-4	ASSILGHGGYT
TRBD2	TRBV19	ASSPSGRSSYEQY
.	TRBV5-5	ASSLGQSRSYEQY
TRBD2	TRBV19	ASSISGRGSNEQF
.	TRBV5-5	ASSSVALSYEQY
TRBD1	TRBV28	ASSLHRGRPNTEAF
.	TRBV28	ASSFPLGTSYGYT
.	TRBV6-5	ASRRTENYGYT
.	TRBV21-1	ASSKASLAGGHNEQF
TRBD1	TRBV18	ASSSTGPNQPQH
TRBD1	TRBV5-1	ASSVGQGQETQY
TRBD1	TRBV18	ASSPPSGTGGDNEQF
.	TRBV24-1	ATSEPDRSYGYT
TRBD1	TRBV5-6	ASSLGGRSTDTQY
.	TRBV28	ASSPSGTQY
TRBD1	TRBV9	ASSVRAGTGVNNEQF
.	TRBV15	ATSRRAVGNTEAF
.	TRBV7-2	ASSLDTGFFQPQH
.	TRBV23-1	ASRECGQPQH
.	TRBV5-1	ASSLGGRAAKNIQY
.	TRBV11-2	ASSLLWGATAEQY
.	TRBV4-2	ASSPNRGSATGRGGELF
TRBD1	TRBV5-8	ASSPGTGGTKTQY
TRBD1	TRBV4-1	ASSTGESNQPQH
TRBD1	TRBV7-6	ASSLGRTGPDTQY
TRBD2	TRBV9	ASSVADLGGLAGRLTDTQY
TRBD1	TRBV6-2/TRBV6-3	ASSPTGGGKNEQF